This record looks at one T cell receptor (beta chain) sequence and its context. In the original analysis: Amplified reference gene primers provided the basis for estimating nucleated cell counts. Profiling relied on immunoSEQ multiplex PCR, and the TCRdb table lists in-frame clones only, not all of them. The DNA gave D and trimming, while V, J and clone size come from that table. The sample holds 150,000 to 200,000 clones, roughly 77% seen once. Patients in Seattle were enrolled during active infection, then followed longitudinally. This entry comes from a study of blood T cell repertoires in COVID-19. Study-level background: From the United States, Italy and Spain came samples of acute and convalescent COVID-19. PBMCs, B-cell-depleted T cells, or T cells were the source of the cDNA or gDNA that made up the material.

Per germline, CDR1 SGHNT and CDR2 YYREEE (reference sequence). The CDR3 loop spans 14 amino acids. The V end lost 3 bases, the J end lost 8 bases, and 14 bases lay between the germline ends. This chain joins TRBV5-4 and TRBJ1-4; possible D gene TRBD1, 6 bases. The sequence came from a middle-aged woman with COVID-19, enrolled during active disease. The source material was peripheral blood. The CDR3 spells CASSWGGRGEKLFF. In DNA form, the CDR3 reads TGTGCCAGCAGCTGGGGGGGGCGCGGGGAAAAACTGTTTTTT. Supplemented by reference TRBV5-4 and TRBJ1-4, the full variable domain reads ETGVTQSPTHLIKTRGQQVTLRCSSQSGHNTVSWYQQALGQGPQFIFQYYREEENGRGNFPPRFSGLQFPNYSSELNVNALELDDSALYLCASSWGGRGEKLFFGSGTQLSVL.